A selection of T cell receptor beta chains follows, all from one sample in a study of metastatic and nonmetastatic thyroid tumors. TCRdb used MiXCR to call clones anew from the PCR reads. The table lists more than 12,000 clones, approximately 30% of them singletons. Input material: tumor tissue. Receptors were obtained from a male donor with papillary thyroid cancer or a benign thyroid nodule (not recorded which). Some clones in this sample may be carry-over from other donors' samples. Both conserved end residues are part of each CDR3. The D gene is left open where the match is weak. A row's size may be missing; if present it is once, few, many or a size class.

v_gene: TRBV28
j_gene: TRBJ1-1
abundance: -
d_gene: -
CDR3aa: CASRMTGVTPKAFF
CDR3nt: TGTGCCAGCAGAATGACAGGCGTAACGCCCAAAGCTTTCTTT

v_gene: TRBV4-1
j_gene: TRBJ2-1
abundance: many
d_gene: TRBD1
CDR3aa: CASSLPGQGLHEQFF
CDR3nt: TGCGCCAGCAGCCTACCGGGACAGGGGTTACATGAGCAATTCTTC

v_gene: TRBV6-1
j_gene: TRBJ2-7
abundance: few
d_gene: -
CDR3aa: CASRREPAEQYF
CDR3nt: TGTGCCAGCAGGAGGGAACCAGCTGAGCAGTACTTC

v_gene: TRBV19
j_gene: TRBJ2-7
abundance: few
d_gene: -
CDR3aa: CATTGTGYEQYF
CDR3nt: TGTGCCACCACAGGGACGGGCTACGAGCAGTACTTC

v_gene: TRBV20-1
j_gene: TRBJ1-2
abundance: -
d_gene: TRBD1
CDR3aa: CSATRGNYGYTF
CDR3nt: TGCAGTGCTACCAGGGGGAACTATGGCTACACCTTC

v_gene: TRBV30
j_gene: TRBJ2-1
abundance: once
d_gene: TRBD2
CDR3aa: CAWSTLAGSVYNEQFF
CDR3nt: TGTGCCTGGAGTACACTAGCGGGATCTGTTTACAATGAGCAGTTCTTC

v_gene: TRBV2
j_gene: TRBJ2-5
abundance: -
d_gene: -
CDR3aa: CASIGRDFQETQYF
CDR3nt: TGTGCCAGCATCGGCCGGGACTTTCAAGAGACCCAGTACTTC

v_gene: TRBV11-2
j_gene: TRBJ2-5
abundance: -
d_gene: -
CDR3aa: CASSLWAAGAGGQENQYF
CDR3nt: TGTGCCAGCAGCTTATGGGCGGCGGGGGCAGGGGGCCAAGAGAACCAGTACTTC

v_gene: TRBV2
j_gene: TRBJ1-6
abundance: many
d_gene: -
CDR3aa: CASIAGAQYSPLHF
CDR3nt: TGTGCCAGCATAGCAGGGGCGCAATACTCACCCCTCCACTTT

v_gene: TRBV10-2
j_gene: TRBJ1-6
abundance: many
d_gene: -
CDR3aa: CASSEGWSPLHF
CDR3nt: TGCGCCAGCAGTGAGGGGTGGTCACCCCTCCACTTT

v_gene: TRBV13
j_gene: TRBJ2-2
abundance: -
d_gene: -
CDR3aa: CASSLGYNTGELFF
CDR3nt: TGCGCCAGCAGCTTGGGGTATAACACCGGGGAGCTGTTTTTT

v_gene: TRBV20-1
j_gene: TRBJ2-1
abundance: once
d_gene: -
CDR3aa: CSGEGSQEQFF
CDR3nt: TGCAGTGGGGAAGGGTCACAGGAGCAGTTCTTC

v_gene: TRBV28
j_gene: TRBJ2-3
abundance: many
d_gene: -
CDR3aa: CASSSGTDYTDTQYF
CDR3nt: TGTGCCAGCAGTTCCGGGACGGACTACACAGATACGCAGTATTTT

v_gene: TRBV6-6
j_gene: TRBJ2-1
abundance: -
d_gene: TRBD2
CDR3aa: CASIYPSVAGDSYNEQFF
CDR3nt: TGTGCCAGCATATACCCATCCGTGGCGGGAGACTCCTACAATGAGCAGTTCTTC

v_gene: TRBV7-9
j_gene: TRBJ2-5
abundance: medium-sized
d_gene: -
CDR3aa: CASSLAGPVLLQETQYF
CDR3nt: TGTGCCAGCAGCTTAGCTGGGCCGGTTCTATTACAAGAGACCCAGTACTTC

v_gene: TRBV2
j_gene: TRBJ2-1
abundance: -
d_gene: TRBD1
CDR3aa: CASSEDRTGSPYNEQFF
CDR3nt: TGTGCCAGCAGTGAAGACCGGACAGGGTCCCCCTACAATGAGCAGTTCTTC

v_gene: TRBV5-1
j_gene: TRBJ2-7
abundance: -
d_gene: TRBD2
CDR3aa: CASSFGLAGRSSYEQYF
CDR3nt: TGCGCCAGCAGCTTCGGGCTAGCGGGACGTAGCTCCTACGAGCAGTACTTC

v_gene: TRBV28
j_gene: TRBJ2-1
abundance: -
d_gene: -
CDR3aa: CASSSGRGDEQFF
CDR3nt: TGTGCCAGCAGTTCCGGGAGAGGAGATGAGCAGTTCTTC

v_gene: TRBV6-4
j_gene: TRBJ1-2
abundance: -
d_gene: TRBD1
CDR3aa: CSILDRGHSGYTF
CDR3nt: TGTTCCATTCTCGACAGGGGACACTCTGGCTACACCTTC

v_gene: TRBV20-1
j_gene: TRBJ2-1
abundance: medium-sized
d_gene: TRBD2
CDR3aa: CSARSGGDYNEQFF
CDR3nt: TGCAGTGCTAGGAGCGGGGGGGATTACAATGAGCAGTTCTTC

v_gene: TRBV27
j_gene: TRBJ2-7
abundance: -
d_gene: -
CDR3aa: CASRVHEQYF
CDR3nt: TGTGCCAGCAGGGTCCACGAGCAGTACTTC

v_gene: TRBV11-2
j_gene: TRBJ1-6
abundance: medium-sized
d_gene: -
CDR3aa: CASSLEPSYNSPLHF
CDR3nt: TGTGCCAGCAGCTTAGAGCCGTCCTATAATTCACCCCTCCACTTT

v_gene: TRBV5-6
j_gene: TRBJ1-3
abundance: many
d_gene: TRBD1
CDR3aa: CASSSLGQGENTIYF
CDR3nt: TGTGCCAGCAGCTCGCTGGGACAGGGAGAAAACACCATATATTTT